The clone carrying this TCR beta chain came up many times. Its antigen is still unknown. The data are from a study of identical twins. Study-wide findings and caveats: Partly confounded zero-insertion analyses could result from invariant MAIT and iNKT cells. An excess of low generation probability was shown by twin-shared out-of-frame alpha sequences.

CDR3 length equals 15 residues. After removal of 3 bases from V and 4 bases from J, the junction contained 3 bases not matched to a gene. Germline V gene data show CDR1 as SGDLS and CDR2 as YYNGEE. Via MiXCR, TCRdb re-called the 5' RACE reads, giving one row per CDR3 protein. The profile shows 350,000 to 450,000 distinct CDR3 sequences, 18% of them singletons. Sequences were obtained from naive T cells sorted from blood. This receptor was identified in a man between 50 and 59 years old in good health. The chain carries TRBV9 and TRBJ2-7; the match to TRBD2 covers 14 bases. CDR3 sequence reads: CASSAGTSGSYEQYF. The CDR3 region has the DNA TGTGCCAGCAGCGCCGGGACTAGCGGGAGTTACGAGCAGTACTTC.